One and the same sample provided the 25 T cell receptor beta chains below, sequenced in a study of T-cell memory formation after mild COVID-19. TCRdb redid the calling of the 5' RACE reads with MiXCR, one entry per CDR3 protein. The sample includes fewer than 600,000 distinct CDR3 sequences, about 22% of them seen just once. The sequenced sample consisted of PBMCs or a T cell subset sorted from them (not recorded which). The source is an adult woman who had mild COVID-19 (a few samples of this study predate the infection). Cell type and time point are not known.

This clonotype was detected a few times. The chain is built from TRBV7-6 and TRBJ2-2; 10 bases agree with TRBD1. CDR3 length: 18 amino acids. CDR1 and CDR2 (germline): SGHVS, FNYEAQ. After removal of 4 bases from V and 4 bases from J, the junction contained 12 bases not matched to a gene. The CDR3 is CASSSPTPGQGSTGELFF. In nucleotides, the CDR3 is TGTGCCAGCAGCTCTCCCACTCCGGGACAGGGGAGCACCGGGGAGCTGTTTTTT.

V and J are TRBV7-2 and TRBJ1-6; possibly TRBD1 for D (5 bases). Trimming left V 2 bases short and J 8 bases short, with 19 bases between. CDR1 and CDR2 (germline): SGHTA, FQGNSA. This CDR3 region has 17 residues. The CDR3 here is CASSLLIYQGLHSPLHF. The CDR3 nucleotides read TGTGCCAGCAGCTTATTAATTTATCAGGGACTGCATTCACCCCTCCACTTT.

This clonotype came up a few times. The chain uses TRBV12-3 or TRBV12-4 and TRBJ1-3; D is unclear. The CDR3 covers 17 residues. V was cut by 1 base and J by 0 bases, with 13 bases left in between. The CDR3 loop reads CASSLGEHVLSGNTIYF. As DNA, the CDR3 is TGTGCCAGCAGTTTAGGGGAACATGTCCTCTCTGGAAACACCATATATTTT.

This clonotype was found a few times. The gene calls are TRBV5-1 and TRBJ1-2; 8 nucleotides agree with TRBD1. The CDR3 loop spans 16 amino acids. V lost 3 bases and J lost 2; bases outside the gene matches: 9. Per germline, CDR1 SGHRS and CDR2 YFSETQ. Here the CDR3 reads CASSSLTGQENYGYTF. The CDR3 nucleotides are TGCGCCAGCAGCTCGCTGACGGGACAGGAGAACTATGGCTACACCTTC.

This clonotype was found a few times. The rearrangement links TRBV7-3 to TRBJ2-1; D is undetermined. The length of the CDR3 is 12 residues. Germline V gene data show CDR1 as SGHTA and CDR2 as FQGTGA. V was clipped by 0 bases and J by 12 bases, with 9 bases between them. This chain's CDR3 is CASSLTRGVQFF. The CDR3 DNA reads as TGTGCCAGCAGCTTAACTCGTGGGGTGCAGTTCTTC.

The CDR3 DNA reads TGTGCCAGCAGCTTGGACAGGGCCACAACTAATGAAAAACTGTTTTTT. Translation: CASSLDRATTNEKLFF. V is TRBV5-5 and J is TRBJ1-4; D perhaps matches TRBD1 (6 bases). The V end was cut by 0 bases, the J end by 0 bases, with 9 bases between. The CDR3 spans 16 residues. CDR1 and CDR2 (germline): SGHKS, YYEKEE (reference sequence).

This clonotype was observed a few times. This chain links TRBV6-5 with TRBJ1-6; no firm D call. CDR3 length: 13 amino acids. The germline V gene encodes CDR1 MNHEY and CDR2 SVGAGI. V was cut by 4 bases and J by 8 bases, with 9 bases left in between. The CDR3 DNA is TGTGCCAGCAGTTCCCACTTGGATTCACCCCTCCACTTT. It encodes CASSSHLDSPLHF.

V and J are TRBV29-1 and TRBJ1-2; the D is unclear. V lost 6 bases and J 3 bases, leaving 14 bases between the germline ends. The CDR3 has 13 amino acids. CDR1 is SQVTM, CDR2 ANQGSEA, per germline. The CDR3 here is CSVLNEADYGYTF. CDR3 sequence (DNA): TGCAGCGTACTCAACGAGGCGGACTATGGCTACACCTTC.

The chain joins TRBV6-1 to TRBJ2-5; 7 bases match TRBD2. The length of the CDR3 is 17 residues. Trimming cost V 3 bases and J 0 bases; bases outside gene matches: 10. CDR1 MNHNS and CDR2 SASEGT come from the germline V gene. CDR3 protein: CASSEERGGLYQETQYF. The CDR3 DNA reads as TGTGCCAGCAGTGAGGAGAGGGGAGGGCTGTACCAAGAGACCCAGTACTTC.

This clonotype was detected only a few times. This chain uses TRBV5-6 with TRBJ2-1; 10 nucleotides match TRBD2. Germline loops: CDR1 SGHDT, CDR2 YYEEEE. V trimming: 3 bases; J trimming: 10 bases; junction bases outside the gene matches: 19. The CDR3 covers 18 residues. CDR3 DNA: TGTGCCAGCAGCTCACCCAACCACGGACTAGCGGCCAAAGGGGAGCAGTTCTTC. Protein: CASSSPNHGLAAKGEQFF. Full variable domain (outside the CDR3, taken from reference TRBV5-6 and TRBJ2-1): DAGVTQSPTHLIKTRGQQVTLRCSPKSGHDTVSWYQQALGQGPQFIFQYYEEEERQRGNFPDRFSGHQFPNYSSELNVNALLLGDSALYLCASSSPNHGLAAKGEQFFGPGTRLTVL.

This clonotype was seen only a few times. V and J are TRBV7-8 and TRBJ1-5; 10 nucleotides line up with TRBD1. This CDR3 has 15 amino acids. With 5 bases clipped from V and 4 bases from J, the junction kept 5 bases outside the gene matches. Germline values: CDR1 SGHVS, CDR2 FQNEAQ. CDR3 region: CASSRDRGGNQPQHF. The CDR3 DNA sequence: TGTGCCAGCAGCCGGGACAGGGGAGGGAATCAGCCCCAGCATTTT.

The genes are TRBV20-1 and TRBJ2-4, with 8 bases identical to TRBD1. The CDR3 spans 18 residues. Losses at the gene ends were 0 bases for V and 7 bases for J; bases not matched to a gene: 17. CDR1 is DFQATT, CDR2 SNEGSKA, per germline (reference sequence). This CDR3 is CSARDPLGQGPGLNIQYF. The CDR3 region has the DNA TGCAGTGCTAGAGATCCCCTCGGACAGGGCCCGGGATTGAACATTCAGTACTTC.

The table lists this clonotype with many counts. One junction end does not reproduce the germline sequence, and a read error may be involved. The J gene is TRBJ2-3, the V gene TRBV18; D gene unclear. This CDR3 has 12 amino acids. Looked up from germline, CDR1 is KGHSH and CDR2 is LQKENI. CDR3 in amino acids: CASSPFTDTQYF. CDR3 DNA sequence: TGCGCCAGCAGCCCCTTCACAGATACGCAGTATTTT.

This clonotype has only a few counts. The chain links TRBV19 to TRBJ2-7; 9 nucleotides line up with TRBD1. The CDR3 extends over 12 amino acids. Germline values: CDR1 LNHDA, CDR2 SQIVND (reference sequence). V was pared by 5 bases and J by 9 bases, with 5 bases of the junction left unmatched. The CDR3 region has the DNA TGTGCCAGTAGTTCACACAGGGGGCGGCAGTACTTC. Translated, it gives CASSSHRGRQYF.

As regards this clonotype: No conserved phenylalanine or tryptophan is present at the end of the CDR3, so a read error is the likely explanation. The chain couples TRBV15 to TRBJ2-7; the match to TRBD2 covers 9 bases. Germline values: CDR1 LNHNV, CDR2 YYDKDF (reference sequence). The J segment lost 3 bases and the V segment lost 0 bases, leaving 9 bases of the junction unmatched. The CDR3 covers 17 residues. The DNA of the CDR3 is TGTGCCACCAGCAGAGATACCGGGAGCGGGGGGCGCTACGAGCAGTACCTC. Amino acid sequence: CATSRDTGSGGRYEQYL.

This clonotype was counted a few times. The gene calls are TRBV25-1 and TRBJ2-7; D not certain. The CDR3 has 12 amino acids. The V and J ends lost 8 bases and 3 bases respectively, with 11 bases between them. CDR1 is MGHDK and CDR2 is SYGVNS in the germline V gene. The CDR3 region has the DNA TGTGCCAGCGGTCTAGAGCACTACGAGCAGTACTTC. Its translation is CASGLEHYEQYF.

CDR3 nucleotide sequence: TGTGCCAGCACGGGAGTACCCAGGGGTGAGCAGTTCTTC. Amino acids: CASTGVPRGEQFF. The J gene is TRBJ2-1, the V gene TRBV12-3 or TRBV12-4; the D gene could be TRBD1 or TRBD2 (6 bases each). This CDR3 contains 13 residues. Trimming took off 7 bases at V and 9 bases at J, with 16 bases between the two ends.

The genes are TRBV4-3 and TRBJ2-5; D possibly corresponds to TRBD2 (6 bases). The CDR3 runs 16 residues. The germline V and J ends were trimmed by 0 bases and 5 bases, with 16 bases remaining between them. CDR1 and CDR2 (germline): LGHNA, YSLEER. The CDR3 region is CASSQEGVGGFETQYF. The CDR3 nucleotides read TGCGCCAGCAGCCAAGAGGGGGTTGGGGGGTTCGAGACCCAGTACTTC.

The chain links TRBV7-2 to TRBJ2-5; 10 positions match TRBD2. This CDR3 has 15 residues. Germline CDR1 and CDR2: SGHTA and FQGNSA. V lost 6 bases to trimming and J lost 2 bases; unmatched junction nucleotides: 6. CDR3 loop: CASRGPSGSQETQYF. The CDR3 DNA reads TGTGCCAGCAGGGGGCCTAGCGGGAGTCAAGAGACCCAGTACTTC.

V gene TRBV12-3 or TRBV12-4 combines with J gene TRBJ1-2; D ambiguous. This CDR3 comprises 16 residues. V dropped 5 bases and J dropped 4 bases, with 20 bases sitting between them. The chain's CDR3 is CASSQTAESPGYGYTF. The CDR3 region has the DNA TGTGCCAGCAGTCAGACGGCCGAAAGCCCGGGCTATGGCTACACCTTC.

This clonotype was counted only a few times. The CDR3 sequence: CASSVAGASDQPQHF. The CDR3 DNA is TGTGCCAGCAGCGTAGCGGGGGCGTCGGATCAGCCCCAGCATTTT. The chain carries TRBV3-1 and TRBJ1-5; D may be TRBD1 (6 bases). V was trimmed by 5 bases and J by 5 bases, leaving 16 bases between them. Germline loops: CDR1 LGHDT, CDR2 YNNKEL (reference sequence). The CDR3 loop spans 15 amino acids.

This clonotype was seen only once. This chain links TRBV19 with TRBJ2-5, with D perhaps matching TRBD1 (6 bases). Trimming took off 3 bases at V and 6 bases at J, with 17 bases between the two ends. CDR1 is LNHDA and CDR2 is SQIVND in the germline V gene (reference sequence). CDR3 length: 15 residues. The CDR3 protein is CASSIKVDSLKTQYF. DNA of the CDR3: TGTGCCAGTAGTATTAAAGTGGACAGCCTCAAGACCCAGTACTTC.

J is TRBJ1-1 and V is TRBV9, with a weak D call TRBD1 (6 bases). Germline CDR1 and CDR2: SGDLS and YYNGEE. The length of the CDR3 is 15 residues. V lost 0 bases and J 1 base, leaving 10 bases between the germline ends. CDR3 sequence: CASSVEGGGNTEAFF. The CDR3 DNA reads TGTGCCAGCAGCGTAGAAGGGGGAGGGAACACTGAAGCTTTCTTT.

Only a few counts were recorded for this clonotype. V gene TRBV11-2 combines with J gene TRBJ2-5; 9 nucleotides align to TRBD1. CDR1 is SGHAT and CDR2 is FQNNGV in the germline V gene. After removal of 5 bases from V and 5 bases from J, the junction contained 6 bases not matched to a gene. The CDR3 is 14 residues long. CDR3 residues: CASSQSQGAETQYF. The CDR3 DNA reads TGTGCCAGCAGCCAGTCACAGGGGGCGGAGACCCAGTACTTC. Variable domain in full (rest from reference TRBV11-2 and TRBJ2-5): EAGVAQSPRYKIIEKRQSVAFWCNPISGHATLYWYQQILGQGPKLLIQFQNNGVVDDSQLPKDRFSAERLKGVDSTLKIQPAKLEDSAVYLCASSQSQGAETQYFGPGTRLLVL.

This clonotype occurred a few times. The CDR3 nucleotides read TGTGCCAGCAGTTTAGGAGTGGGGACAGGATATGGCTACACCTTC. Protein: CASSLGVGTGYGYTF. This rearrangement joins TRBV12-3 or TRBV12-4 to TRBJ1-2, with TRBD1 matching over 8 bases. This CDR3 spans 15 amino acids. The V segment lost 1 base and the J segment 5 bases; nucleotides outside the gene matches: 6.